One and the same sample provided the 27 T cell receptor beta chains below, sequenced in a study of regulatory and conventional T cells in RAG deficiency (dated by TCRdb to about 2017). Before genomic DNA extraction, conventional CD4+ T cells were isolated from blood as CD25-low CD127-high cells. To prepare the library, the immunoSEQ multiplex PCR assay was applied. Drawn from immuneACCESS, this table holds only the in-frame rearrangements with V and J called that TCRdb kept. Clones are partly lost; checked studies trace under half to an unresolved V gene and leave the rest unexplained. The sample profile shows tens of thousands of clones; approximately 95% of them were found once. The leading ten clones occupy over 1% of the sample. Separately, the same data were catalogued under a study of regulatory T cells. As described in the second report: For the multiplex PCR, 52 forward TRBV primers and 13 reverse TRBJ primers were used, and amplification bias was corrected with both assay-based and computational methods.

Source material: CD25- CD4+ T cells sorted from blood. The receptors derive from a human donor in good health.

This clone was picked up one time. V usage is TRBV5-1 and J usage is TRBJ2-7; 10 positions agree with TRBD2. V dropped 2 bases and J dropped 5; count of bases not matched to a gene: 7. The CDR3 spans 15 residues. Per germline, CDR1 SGHRS and CDR2 YFSETQ. CDR3 sequence reads: CASSLGGTSDHEQYF. The CDR3 DNA sequence: TGCGCCAGCAGCTTAGGGGGGACTAGCGACCACGAGCAGTACTTC. The full variable domain, with the rest looked up from reference TRBV5-1 and TRBJ2-7, is KAGVTQTPRYLIKTRGQQVTLSCSPISGHRSVSWYQQTPGQGLQFLFEYFSETQRNKGNFPGRFSGRQFSNSRSEMNVSTLELGDSALYLCASSLGGTSDHEQYFGPGTRLTVT.

The rearrangement uses TRBV18 and TRBJ2-1; 8 bases match TRBD2. The CDR3 has 15 residues. Per germline, CDR1 KGHSH and CDR2 LQKENI. V lost 3 bases, J lost 3 bases, and 4 bases stayed unmatched. Here the CDR3 reads CASSPLAGGYNEQFF. CDR3 nucleotides: TGTGCCAGCTCACCTTTGGCGGGGGGCTACAATGAGCAGTTCTTC.

The chain is built from TRBV6-1 and TRBJ2-7; D is possibly TRBD1 (5 bases). Germline CDR1 reads MNHNS; CDR2 reads SASEGT. The ends were cut back, 10 bases at V and 5 bases at J, with 15 bases in the middle. The CDR3 sequence is 12 residues long. The CDR3 sequence: CATGRLRDEQYF. The CDR3 DNA is TGTGCCACAGGGCGGCTAAGGGACGAGCAGTACTTC.

V and J are TRBV2 and TRBJ1-6; D unresolved. The CDR3 has 15 residues. V was trimmed by 11 bases and J by 6 bases, leaving 20 bases between them. Germline V gives CDR1 SNHLY, CDR2 FYNNEI. CDR3 amino acids: CAGTGSLDSNSPLHF. Here the CDR3 DNA reads TGTGCCGGTACCGGGTCCCTCGATTCTAATTCACCCCTCCACTTT.

The chain has TRBV9 and TRBJ1-3; TRBD1 might be the D (6 bases). In germline, CDR1 is SGDLS, CDR2 YYNGEE. Trimming removed 2 bases from V and 2 bases from J, with 8 bases in between. There are 14 residues in the CDR3. The CDR3 sequence: CASSVSGAGNTIYF. CDR3 coding DNA: TGTGCCAGCAGCGTTTCAGGGGCTGGAAACACCATATATTTT.

The genes are TRBV13 and TRBJ1-3, with 9 bases matching TRBD1. The V and J ends lost 0 bases and 4 bases, in that order; junction bases with no gene match: 19. The CDR3 is 21 residues long. From germline, CDR1 is PRHDT and CDR2 FYEKMQ (reference sequence). The CDR3 DNA sequence: TGTGCCAGCAGCTTAGGTAGTAGGTTTCTGGAAAACAGGGGGCCGGGAAACACCATATATTTT. As protein: CASSLGSRFLENRGPGNTIYF.

The gene calls are TRBV9 and TRBJ1-5; possibly TRBD1 for D (5 bases). The V end lost 0 bases, the J end lost 7 bases, and 14 bases lay between the germline ends. Germline V gene lookup returns CDR1 SGDLS and CDR2 YYNGEE. This CDR3 is built from 15 residues. CDR3 nucleotides: TGTGCCAGCAGCGTAGGGTGGCAGGGAGGCCAGCCCCAGCATTTT. It specifies CASSVGWQGGQPQHF.

The chain couples TRBV28 to TRBJ1-2, with TRBD1 matching over 10 bases. The CDR3 loop spans 14 amino acids. Looked up from germline, CDR1 is MDHEN and CDR2 is SYDVKM. The V gene end was trimmed by 10 bases and the J gene end by 3 bases; junction bases not matched to a gene: 8. The CDR3 loop is CAIQTGGSDYGYTF. The CDR3 DNA reads as TGTGCCATTCAGACAGGGGGCTCCGACTATGGCTACACCTTC.

This chain joins TRBV5-1 and TRBJ1-1, with D tentatively TRBD1 (5 bases). V was shortened by 1 base and J by 2 bases, with 9 bases between the two germline ends. The CDR3 totals 14 residues. Per the germline V gene, CDR1 is SGHRS and CDR2 is YFSETQ. The CDR3 here is CASSLWGSNTEAFF. In DNA, the CDR3 is TGCGCCAGCAGCTTGTGGGGCTCCAACACTGAAGCTTTCTTT.

The genes are TRBV9 and TRBJ1-1, with 8 nucleotides matching TRBD1. J lost 7 bases, V lost 0 bases, and 14 bases had no gene match. The CDR3 length is 17 residues. Germline CDR1 is SGDLS and CDR2 is YYNGEE. CDR3 in amino acids: CASSVEWQGATYGEAFF. CDR3 sequence (DNA): TGTGCCAGCAGCGTAGAGTGGCAGGGGGCTACATATGGTGAAGCTTTCTTT.

The chain employs TRBV2 and TRBJ1-6, with 7 positions matching TRBD1. Germline V gene lookup returns CDR1 SNHLY and CDR2 FYNNEI. The CDR3 is made up of 13 amino acids. With 5 bases clipped from V and 9 bases from J, the junction kept 4 bases outside the gene matches. This CDR3 reads CASSPGQISPLHF. CDR3 in DNA: TGTGCCAGCAGTCCGGGACAGATTTCACCCCTCCACTTT.

The V gene is TRBV5-8, the J gene TRBJ1-5; D unresolved. The CDR3 is made up of 19 amino acids. Between the trimmed V and J ends, which lost 0 bases and 3 bases, there was a span of 22 bases. The germline V gene has CDR1 SGHTS and CDR2 YDEGEE. CDR3 loop: CASSLGLWVRRDTNQPQHF. The CDR3 region has the DNA TGTGCCAGCAGCTTGGGGCTATGGGTGCGGCGAGATACCAATCAGCCCCAGCATTTT.

J is TRBJ1-1 and V is TRBV25-1; 8 positions agree with TRBD1. Germline assignment: CDR1 MGHDK and CDR2 SYGVNS. The CDR3 is made up of 15 amino acids. The junction had 3 bases not matched to a gene; V was cut back by 2 bases and J by 1 base. The CDR3 nucleotides read TGTGCCAGCAGTGAAGCCGGGACAGGGAACACTGAAGCTTTCTTT. Amino acids: CASSEAGTGNTEAFF.

In regard to this clone: One end of the junction fails to match germline, which may point to a read error. The sample has other DNA sequences that encode this CDR3 too. The rearrangement uses TRBV29-1 and TRBJ1-6; D unclear. CDR1 and CDR2 from the germline V gene are SQVTM and ANQGSEA. This CDR3 contains 11 residues. For the CDR3, the DNA is TGCAGCGCCGGAGAAAATTCCCCCCTCCACTTT. Encoded protein: CSAGENSPLHF.

The V call is TRBV6-1, the J call TRBJ2-7; D uncertain. Germline CDR1 reads MNHNS; CDR2 reads SASEGT. This CDR3 comprises 13 residues. Trimming removed 5 bases from V and 2 bases from J, with 10 bases in between. CDR3 in amino acids: CASSPQTTYEQYF. The CDR3, as DNA: TGTGCCAGCAGTCCCCAAACAACCTACGAGCAGTACTTC.

The rearrangement joins TRBV10-3 to TRBJ1-1, with 12 bases matching TRBD1. CDR3 length equals 17 residues. The ends lost 6 bases at V and 4 bases at J; junction bases unmatched: 12. Per the germline V gene, CDR1 is ENHRY and CDR2 is SYGVKD. This chain's CDR3 is CAIRGDRGRWVGTEAFF. Written as DNA, the CDR3 is TGTGCCATCAGGGGGGACAGGGGGCGATGGGTAGGCACTGAAGCTTTCTTT.

The V and J genes are TRBV2 and TRBJ2-3; TRBD1 is a possible D gene (6 bases). CDR3 length equals 14 residues. CDR1 SNHLY and CDR2 FYNNEI come from the germline V gene. Trimming removed 4 bases at V and 0 bases at J, with 8 bases between. The CDR3 bases are TGTGCCAGCAGTGTGGGACAAAGCACAGATACGCAGTATTTT. It translates to CASSVGQSTDTQYF.

V usage is TRBV6-6 and J usage is TRBJ2-1; 9 nucleotides align to TRBD1. V was clipped by 6 bases and J by 3 bases; unmatched bases: 9. This CDR3 has 16 amino acids. Germline loops: CDR1 MNHNY, CDR2 SVGAGI (reference sequence). CDR3 nucleotide sequence: TGTGCCAGCAGAACTACAGGGGGCGCGAACTACAATGAGCAGTTCTTC. Translating gives CASRTTGGANYNEQFF.

V is TRBV6-1 and J is TRBJ1-6, with D unclear. The V and J ends lost 2 bases and 11 bases respectively, with 10 bases between them. Germline values: CDR1 MNHNS, CDR2 SASEGT. The CDR3 is made up of 13 amino acids. Here the CDR3 DNA reads TGTGCCAGCAGTGAACACGGGAGCCCACCCCTCCACTTT. It is translated as CASSEHGSPPLHF.

J is TRBJ2-3 and V is TRBV11-2, with TRBD1 as a possible D gene (6 bases). The V and J ends lost 5 bases and 0 bases respectively, with 15 bases between them. This CDR3 comprises 16 residues. Germline V gene sequence: CDR1 SGHAT, CDR2 FQNNGV. CDR3 bases: TGTGCCAGCAGCCCGGGACATAGATTCAGCACAGATACGCAGTATTTT. This sequence encodes CASSPGHRFSTDTQYF.

DNA of the CDR3: TGCGCCAGCAGCCCGATTACGACAGGGACGGAGACCCAGTACTTC. Amino acid sequence: CASSPITTGTETQYF. The chain combines TRBV5-1 with TRBJ2-5; 7 positions match TRBD1. Per the germline V gene, CDR1 is SGHRS and CDR2 is YFSETQ. The junction had 11 bases not matched to a gene; V was cut back by 4 bases and J by 5 bases. The CDR3 loop spans 15 amino acids.

V gene TRBV5-4 combines with J gene TRBJ2-5; TRBD1 matches at 7 bases. Germline CDR1 is SGHNT and CDR2 is YYREEE (reference sequence). The CDR3 loop spans 16 amino acids. The junction had 11 bases not matched to a gene; V was cut back by 1 base and J by 5 bases. CDR3 residues: CASSLSGTGVAETQYF. Written as DNA, the CDR3 is TGTGCCAGCAGCTTGTCAGGTACAGGGGTGGCGGAGACCCAGTACTTC.

The chain has TRBV7-2 and TRBJ2-7; 8 bases agree with TRBD2. Looked up from germline, CDR1 is SGHTA and CDR2 is FQGNSA. The J segment lost 3 bases and the V segment lost 6 bases, leaving 4 bases of the junction unmatched. The CDR3 is made up of 13 amino acids. The CDR3 nucleotides are TGTGCCAGCAGAGCGGGGGCGAACTACGAGCAGTACTTC. This gives the protein CASRAGANYEQYF.

This clone was detected only once. The V call is TRBV9, the J call TRBJ2-5; TRBD2 matches at 10 bases. Trimming took 3 bases from V and 2 from J; bases not matched to a gene: 4. This CDR3 spans 15 amino acids. The germline gives CDR1 SGDLS, CDR2 YYNGEE. Here the CDR3 reads CASSARSGGQETQYF. CDR3 nucleotide sequence: TGTGCCAGCAGCGCCCGTAGCGGGGGGCAAGAGACCCAGTACTTC.

This clone was found once. The J gene is TRBJ1-4, the V gene TRBV5-1; D unresolved. V dropped 2 bases and J dropped 5 bases, with 10 bases sitting between them. The CDR3 loop spans 14 amino acids. Germline V lookup: CDR1 SGHRS, CDR2 YFSETQ. The CDR3 spells CASSLSGKNEKLFF. The DNA of the CDR3 is TGCGCCAGCAGCTTATCGGGAAAAAATGAAAAACTGTTTTTT. The full variable domain, completed using reference TRBV5-1 and TRBJ1-4, is KAGVTQTPRYLIKTRGQQVTLSCSPISGHRSVSWYQQTPGQGLQFLFEYFSETQRNKGNFPGRFSGRQFSNSRSEMNVSTLELGDSALYLCASSLSGKNEKLFFGSGTQLSVL.

This chain links TRBV7-2 with TRBJ1-5, with a weak D call TRBD1 (5 bases). From germline, CDR1 is SGHTA and CDR2 FQGNSA. V gave up 5 bases and J gave up 5 bases, with 22 bases separating them. The CDR3 extends over 17 amino acids. This CDR3 reads CASSPFGGGRRDQPQHF. Here the CDR3 DNA reads TGTGCCAGCAGCCCTTTTGGGGGAGGGCGAAGGGATCAGCCCCAGCATTTT.

V usage is TRBV21-1 and J usage is TRBJ2-2; the D segment call TRBD2 is taken from the table without a DNA check. TRBV21-1 is noted as a pseudogene. This CDR3 spans 19 amino acids. The CDR3 reads CASSKASWTSGENTGELFF. Written as DNA, the CDR3 is TGTGCCAGCAGCAAAGCCTCCTGGACTAGCGGGGAGAACACCGGGGAGCTGTTTTTT.